Below, 14 T cell receptor beta chains from the same sample are listed, as sequenced in a study of spatial heterogeneity in lung cancer. In TCRdb, the 5' RACE reads were re-called with MiXCR into one record per CDR3 protein. The sample carries roughly 70,000 distinct CDR3 sequences, 10% to 15% recorded once. The time point denotes: sample taken at primary tumor resection. Frozen PBMC, nontumor lung or tumor provided whole RNA, which was sequenced unsorted. The material was PBMCs, obtained at surgery. These TCRs come from a male donor with early-stage non-small cell lung cancer.

This clonotype was recorded at least ten times. The J gene is TRBJ2-2, the V gene TRBV27; D is undetermined. This CDR3 has 15 residues. Germline CDR1 and CDR2: MNHEY and SMNVEV (reference sequence). Trimming shortened V by 8 bases and J by 4 bases, and 17 bases separated the two germline ends. DNA of the CDR3: TGTGCCAGCTGTGTACGCGGTCGTGGCACCGGGGAGCTGTTTTTT. It translates to CASCVRGRGTGELFF.

This clonotype was picked up a small number of times. The chain links TRBV19 to TRBJ2-2, with D possibly being TRBD2 (5 bases). The germline CDR1 and CDR2 sequences are LNHDA and SQIVND (reference sequence). The ends were cut back, 7 bases at V and 4 bases at J, with 13 bases in the middle. This CDR3 has 14 residues. The chain's CDR3 is CASNPGMTTGELFF. The CDR3 DNA reads as TGTGCCAGTAATCCGGGGATGACCACCGGGGAGCTGTTTTTT.

V is TRBV5-1 and J is TRBJ2-3, with 8 bases aligning to TRBD2. Germline V gene sequence: CDR1 SGHRS, CDR2 YFSETQ. This CDR3 region has 15 residues. The V segment lost 0 bases and the J segment 11 bases; nucleotides outside the gene matches: 11. This chain's CDR3 is CASSLEAGGLVLQYF. DNA for the CDR3: TGCGCCAGCAGCTTGGAGGCGGGAGGCCTGGTTCTGCAGTATTTT.

The V and J genes are TRBV12-3 or TRBV12-4 and TRBJ2-5, with 12 bases matching TRBD2. The V gene end was trimmed by 6 bases and the J gene end by 5 bases; junction bases not matched to a gene: 10. This CDR3 is 16 amino acids long. CDR3 nucleotides: TGTGCCAGCAGCCTGCAGACTAGCGGGAGCGGGGAGACCCAGTACTTC. Amino acid sequence: CASSLQTSGSGETQYF.

The chain links TRBV12-3 or TRBV12-4 to TRBJ2-2; a weak D match, TRBD2 (5 bases). V gave up 8 bases and J gave up 3 bases, with 10 bases separating them. The CDR3 spans 13 residues. The CDR3, as DNA: TGTGCCAGCGAGGGCGCCTACACCGGGGAGCTGTTTTTT. Protein product: CASEGAYTGELFF.

The chain couples TRBV30 to TRBJ1-5; tentative D call: TRBD1 (5 bases). Germline CDR1 reads GTSNPN; CDR2 reads SVGIG (reference sequence). This CDR3 is 11 amino acids long. The V end lost 8 bases, the J end lost 6 bases, and 11 bases lay between the germline ends. CDR3 in amino acids: CALGTSQPQHF. CDR3 bases: TGTGCCCTCGGGACCTCTCAGCCCCAGCATTTT.

This clonotype was observed a handful of times. CDR3 protein: CASSEYGGNTEAFF. The CDR3 coding sequence is TGTGCCAGCAGTGAATACGGAGGGAACACTGAAGCTTTCTTT. V is TRBV25-1 and J is TRBJ1-1; D is unresolved. The germline V gene has CDR1 MGHDK and CDR2 SYGVNS. Trimming stripped 0 bases from V and 1 base from J, with 6 bases between. The CDR3 extends over 14 amino acids.

J is TRBJ1-1 and V is TRBV20-1; 8 nucleotides agree with TRBD1. V shed 0 bases, J shed 4 bases, and the junction held 4 bases outside the gene matches. Germline values: CDR1 DFQATT, CDR2 SNEGSKA (reference sequence). The CDR3 runs to 14 residues. Written as DNA, the CDR3 is TGCAGTGCTAGAGATCTCGGACAGGGCACTGAAGCTTTCTTT. As protein: CSARDLGQGTEAFF.

This rearrangement joins TRBV6-6 to TRBJ2-3; 10 bases are a match to TRBD2. CDR1 MNHNY and CDR2 SVGAGI come from the germline V gene (reference sequence). After removal of 2 bases from V and 6 bases from J, the junction contained 8 bases not matched to a gene. CDR3 length: 16 residues. CDR3 DNA: TGTGCCAGCAGTTACGTGGCTAGCGGGAGTGTGGATACGCAGTATTTT. Protein product: CASSYVASGSVDTQYF.

This clonotype came up a few times. This chain uses TRBV20-1 with TRBJ2-7; D is ambiguous. Trimming cost V 6 bases and J 3 bases, with 15 bases left between them. Germline V CDR1 and CDR2: DFQATT, SNEGSKA (reference sequence). There are 13 residues in the CDR3. The CDR3 DNA reads as TGCAGTGCGCCCCGCGAAGGATTCTACGAGCAGTACTTC. It yields the protein CSAPREGFYEQYF.

The chain uses TRBV19 and TRBJ1-5; D is unclear. The CDR3 has 14 residues. Germline lookup yields CDR1 LNHDA and CDR2 SQIVND (reference sequence). V gave up 5 bases and J gave up 1 base, with 9 bases separating them. CDR3 protein: CASSELRSNQPQHF. CDR3 coding DNA: TGTGCCAGTAGTGAGCTGCGGAGCAATCAGCCCCAGCATTTT.

This clonotype was recorded at least ten times. The chain carries TRBV5-1 and TRBJ1-6; maybe TRBD1 (5 bases). This CDR3 contains 15 residues. Trimming took off 6 bases at V and 7 bases at J, with 17 bases between the two ends. Germline assignment: CDR1 SGHRS and CDR2 YFSETQ. The CDR3 nucleotides are TGCGCCAGCAAGACAAACGGGGGAGGGAATTCACCCCTCCACTTT. Its translation: CASKTNGGGNSPLHF.

This clonotype has only a few counts. V is TRBV19 and J is TRBJ2-7; 9 nucleotides agree with TRBD2. The CDR3 loop spans 15 amino acids. The V and J ends lost 4 bases and 5 bases, in that order; junction bases with no gene match: 9. The germline V gene encodes CDR1 LNHDA and CDR2 SQIVND (reference sequence). This CDR3 reads CASSTPAGGINEQYF. The DNA of the CDR3 is TGTGCCAGTAGTACACCAGCGGGAGGAATCAACGAGCAGTACTTC.

The chain couples TRBV29-1 to TRBJ1-1; D uncertain. Germline CDR1 SQVTM, CDR2 ANQGSEA. V was trimmed by 3 bases and J by 3 bases, leaving 2 bases between them. This CDR3 comprises 10 residues. This chain's CDR3 is CSVEYTEAFF. The CDR3 bases are TGCAGCGTTGAGTACACTGAAGCTTTCTTT. Variable domain in full (rest from reference TRBV29-1 and TRBJ1-1): SAVISQKPSRDICQRGTSLTIQCQVDSQVTMMFWYRQQPGQSLTLIATANQGSEATYESGFVIDKFPISRPNLTFSTLTVSNMSPEDSSIYLCSVEYTEAFFGQGTRLTVV.